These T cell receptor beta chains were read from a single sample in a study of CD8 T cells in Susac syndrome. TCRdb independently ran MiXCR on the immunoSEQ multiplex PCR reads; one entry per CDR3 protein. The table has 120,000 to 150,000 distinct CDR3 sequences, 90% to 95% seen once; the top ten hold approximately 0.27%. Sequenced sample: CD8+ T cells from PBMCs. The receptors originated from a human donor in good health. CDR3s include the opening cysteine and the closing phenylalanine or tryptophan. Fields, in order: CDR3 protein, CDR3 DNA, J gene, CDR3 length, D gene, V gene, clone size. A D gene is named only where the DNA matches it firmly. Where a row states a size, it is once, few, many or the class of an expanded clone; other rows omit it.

cdr3_aa: CASSSRRVSPYNEQFF
cdr3_nt: TGTGCCAGCAGCTCTCGTCGCGTGAGTCCCTACAATGAGCAGTTCTTC
j_call: TRBJ2-1
cdr3_length: 16
d_call: NA
v_call: TRBV13
clone_size: NA

cdr3_aa: CASLSQQSSYNEQFF
cdr3_nt: TGTGCCAGCCTATCCCAGCAGAGCTCCTACAATGAGCAGTTCTTC
j_call: TRBJ2-1
cdr3_length: 15
d_call: NA
v_call: TRBV27
clone_size: NA

cdr3_aa: CSARDRDRVDYGYTF
cdr3_nt: TGCAGTGCTAGAGACCGGGACAGGGTTGACTATGGCTACACCTTC
j_call: TRBJ1-2
cdr3_length: 15
d_call: TRBD1
v_call: TRBV20-1
clone_size: NA

cdr3_aa: CSARPDPSEQETQYF
cdr3_nt: TGCAGTGCTCGCCCAGACCCTAGCGAACAAGAGACCCAGTACTTC
j_call: TRBJ2-5
cdr3_length: 15
d_call: NA
v_call: TRBV20-1
clone_size: NA

cdr3_aa: CSAQFRQISDQPQHF
cdr3_nt: TGCAGTGCTCAGTTCAGACAGATTAGTGACCAGCCCCAGCATTTT
j_call: TRBJ1-5
cdr3_length: 15
d_call: NA
v_call: TRBV20-1
clone_size: NA

cdr3_aa: CSVAQYSSTDTQYF
cdr3_nt: TGCAGCGTTGCCCAGTACTCTAGCACAGATACGCAGTATTTT
j_call: TRBJ2-3
cdr3_length: 14
d_call: NA
v_call: TRBV29-1
clone_size: NA

cdr3_aa: CSARDPGLDYEQYF
cdr3_nt: TGCAGTGCTAGAGATCCCGGCTTAGACTACGAGCAGTACTTC
j_call: TRBJ2-7
cdr3_length: 14
d_call: NA
v_call: TRBV20-1
clone_size: NA

cdr3_aa: CASSLVESTEAFF
cdr3_nt: TGCGCCAGCAGCTTGGTAGAGAGCACTGAAGCTTTCTTT
j_call: TRBJ1-1
cdr3_length: 13
d_call: NA
v_call: TRBV5-1
clone_size: NA

cdr3_aa: CASSLTGSYGDTQYF
cdr3_nt: TGTGCCAGCAGTTTAACAGGGAGTTACGGCGATACGCAGTATTTT
j_call: TRBJ2-3
cdr3_length: 15
d_call: NA
v_call: TRBV6-2/TRBV6-3
clone_size: NA

cdr3_aa: CAWSVNFPVYNEQFF
cdr3_nt: TGTGCCTGGAGTGTGAACTTTCCGGTCTACAATGAGCAGTTCTTC
j_call: TRBJ2-1
cdr3_length: 15
d_call: NA
v_call: TRBV30
clone_size: NA

cdr3_aa: CASRTSGGNEQFF
cdr3_nt: TGTGCCAGCAGAACTAGCGGGGGCAATGAGCAGTTCTTC
j_call: TRBJ2-1
cdr3_length: 13
d_call: TRBD2
v_call: TRBV6-5
clone_size: NA

cdr3_aa: CSVDSGGSYNEQFF
cdr3_nt: TGCAGCGTTGATAGCGGAGGTTCCTACAATGAGCAGTTCTTC
j_call: TRBJ2-1
cdr3_length: 14
d_call: NA
v_call: TRBV29-1
clone_size: once

cdr3_aa: CASSLLLAGDEQFF
cdr3_nt: TGTGCCAGCAGTTTATTACTAGCGGGGGATGAGCAGTTCTTC
j_call: TRBJ2-1
cdr3_length: 14
d_call: TRBD2
v_call: TRBV12-3/TRBV12-4
clone_size: NA

cdr3_aa: CSARLLLETQYF
cdr3_nt: TGCAGTGCTAGACTTTTGCTGGAGACCCAGTACTTC
j_call: TRBJ2-5
cdr3_length: 12
d_call: NA
v_call: TRBV20-1
clone_size: NA

cdr3_aa: CASSVDGLETYIDEQFF
cdr3_nt: TGTGCCAGCAGCGTAGACGGTCTGGAGACGTATATCGATGAGCAGTTCTTC
j_call: TRBJ2-1
cdr3_length: 17
d_call: NA
v_call: TRBV9
clone_size: once

cdr3_aa: CASSRGRVGQPQHF
cdr3_nt: TGTGCCAGCAGCCGCGGGAGGGTAGGCCAGCCCCAGCATTTT
j_call: TRBJ1-5
cdr3_length: 14
d_call: NA
v_call: TRBV13
clone_size: NA

cdr3_aa: CASSPLRTHQPQHF
cdr3_nt: TGTGCCAGCAGTCCCCTTCGTACTCATCAGCCCCAGCATTTT
j_call: TRBJ1-5
cdr3_length: 14
d_call: NA
v_call: TRBV27
clone_size: NA

cdr3_aa: CASSLGQSHTEAFF
cdr3_nt: TGTGCCAGCAGTTTGGGACAGTCCCACACTGAAGCTTTCTTT
j_call: TRBJ1-1
cdr3_length: 14
d_call: TRBD1
v_call: TRBV27
clone_size: once

cdr3_aa: CASSRTGTSGSTSYEQYF
cdr3_nt: TGTGCCAGCAGCCGAACCGGGACTAGCGGGAGTACATCGTACGAGCAGTACTTC
j_call: TRBJ2-7
cdr3_length: 18
d_call: TRBD2
v_call: TRBV3-1
clone_size: NA

cdr3_aa: CASSHPRGRAPSTDTQYF
cdr3_nt: TGCGCCAGCAGTCATCCCCGGGGTCGCGCGCCTAGCACAGATACGCAGTATTTT
j_call: TRBJ2-3
cdr3_length: 18
d_call: NA
v_call: TRBV23-1
clone_size: once

cdr3_aa: CASSYLKFETQYF
cdr3_nt: TGTGCCAGCAGTTACTTAAAATTCGAGACCCAGTACTTC
j_call: TRBJ2-5
cdr3_length: 13
d_call: NA
v_call: TRBV6-5
clone_size: NA

cdr3_aa: CSAPVAGARREKLFF
cdr3_nt: TGCAGTGCCCCCGTTGCAGGGGCGCGAAGGGAAAAACTGTTTTTT
j_call: TRBJ1-4
cdr3_length: 15
d_call: NA
v_call: TRBV20-1
clone_size: NA

cdr3_aa: CSAPSGTGMFQPQHF
cdr3_nt: TGCAGTGCCCCGTCCGGGACAGGAATGTTTCAGCCCCAGCATTTT
j_call: TRBJ1-5
cdr3_length: 15
d_call: TRBD1
v_call: TRBV20-1
clone_size: NA

cdr3_aa: CASSHGRGYQPQHF
cdr3_nt: TGCGCCAGCAGCCACGGGAGGGGATACCAGCCCCAGCATTTT
j_call: TRBJ1-5
cdr3_length: 14
d_call: NA
v_call: TRBV4-1
clone_size: NA

cdr3_aa: CASSQDRAMNTEAFF
cdr3_nt: TGCGCCAGCAGCCAAGATCGTGCTATGAACACTGAAGCTTTCTTT
j_call: TRBJ1-1
cdr3_length: 15
d_call: NA
v_call: TRBV4-1
clone_size: NA

cdr3_aa: CASRNSTWTDTQYF
cdr3_nt: TGTGCCAGCAGGAACTCCACCTGGACAGATACGCAGTATTTT
j_call: TRBJ2-3
cdr3_length: 14
d_call: NA
v_call: TRBV2
clone_size: NA

cdr3_aa: CSVAPGTSSYEQYF
cdr3_nt: TGCAGCGTTGCTCCAGGCACAAGCTCCTACGAGCAGTACTTC
j_call: TRBJ2-7
cdr3_length: 14
d_call: NA
v_call: TRBV29-1
clone_size: NA

cdr3_aa: CASSEWDGLEQYF
cdr3_nt: TGTGCCAGCAGCGAGTGGGACGGTCTCGAGCAGTACTTC
j_call: TRBJ2-7
cdr3_length: 13
d_call: NA
v_call: TRBV9
clone_size: NA

cdr3_aa: CASSPSREPGELFF
cdr3_nt: TGTGCCAGCTCCCCAAGCAGGGAACCCGGGGAGCTGTTTTTT
j_call: TRBJ2-2
cdr3_length: 14
d_call: NA
v_call: TRBV18
clone_size: NA

cdr3_aa: CSVDGPKGYEQYF
cdr3_nt: TGCAGCGTTGATGGACCGAAGGGGTACGAGCAGTACTTC
j_call: TRBJ2-7
cdr3_length: 13
d_call: NA
v_call: TRBV29-1
clone_size: NA

cdr3_aa: CASSHQQGLTDTQYF
cdr3_nt: TGCGCCAGCAGCCATCAGCAAGGGTTGACAGATACGCAGTATTTT
j_call: TRBJ2-3
cdr3_length: 15
d_call: NA
v_call: TRBV4-1
clone_size: NA

cdr3_aa: CSATVPRDRVGNEQFF
cdr3_nt: TGCAGTGCCACGGTCCCAAGGGACAGGGTGGGTAATGAGCAGTTCTTC
j_call: TRBJ2-1
cdr3_length: 16
d_call: TRBD1
v_call: TRBV20-1
clone_size: NA

cdr3_aa: CASSFLEGTETQYF
cdr3_nt: TGTGCTAGCAGCTTCCTAGAGGGGACGGAGACCCAGTACTTC
j_call: TRBJ2-5
cdr3_length: 14
d_call: NA
v_call: TRBV7-7
clone_size: NA

cdr3_aa: CASSVVPGRDEQYF
cdr3_nt: TGTGCCAGCAGCGTAGTCCCGGGAAGAGACGAGCAGTACTTC
j_call: TRBJ2-7
cdr3_length: 14
d_call: NA
v_call: TRBV9
clone_size: NA

cdr3_aa: CASSFEGDGANVLTF
cdr3_nt: TGTGCCAGCAGTTTCGAAGGGGATGGGGCCAACGTCCTGACTTTC
j_call: TRBJ2-6
cdr3_length: 15
d_call: NA
v_call: TRBV27
clone_size: NA

cdr3_aa: CASSLTGSSGYEQYF
cdr3_nt: TGTGCCAGCAGCTTAACTGGCTCTAGCGGATACGAGCAGTACTTC
j_call: TRBJ2-7
cdr3_length: 15
d_call: TRBD2
v_call: TRBV11-2
clone_size: NA

cdr3_aa: CASSQVTSGFGELFF
cdr3_nt: TGCGCCAGCAGCCAAGTGACTAGCGGGTTCGGGGAGCTGTTTTTT
j_call: TRBJ2-2
cdr3_length: 15
d_call: TRBD2
v_call: TRBV4-3
clone_size: NA

cdr3_aa: CASSQDGPARRVSSGYTF
cdr3_nt: TGCGCCAGCAGCCAAGACGGGCCGGCTCGTCGAGTCTCCTCTGGCTACACCTTC
j_call: TRBJ1-2
cdr3_length: 18
d_call: NA
v_call: TRBV4-3
clone_size: NA

cdr3_aa: CASSSRLKGLAGGPGETQYF
cdr3_nt: TGTGCCAGCAGTTCTCGACTTAAGGGACTAGCGGGAGGGCCGGGAGAGACCCAGTACTTC
j_call: TRBJ2-5
cdr3_length: 20
d_call: TRBD2
v_call: TRBV27
clone_size: NA

cdr3_aa: CASNKRAGLQETQYF
cdr3_nt: TGTGCCAGCAACAAACGGGCGGGACTCCAAGAGACCCAGTACTTC
j_call: TRBJ2-5
cdr3_length: 15
d_call: NA
v_call: TRBV6-5
clone_size: NA

cdr3_aa: CASSTQAADTQYF
cdr3_nt: TGTGCCAGCAGTACCCAAGCGGCAGATACGCAGTATTTT
j_call: TRBJ2-3
cdr3_length: 13
d_call: NA
v_call: TRBV6-4
clone_size: NA

cdr3_aa: CASSPLRGESTDTQYF
cdr3_nt: TGTGCCAGCAGCCCCCTCCGGGGAGAAAGCACAGATACGCAGTATTTT
j_call: TRBJ2-3
cdr3_length: 16
d_call: NA
v_call: TRBV11-3
clone_size: once

cdr3_aa: CARPDRGGSEAFF
cdr3_nt: TGTGCCAGGCCGGACAGGGGAGGTTCTGAAGCTTTCTTT
j_call: TRBJ1-1
cdr3_length: 13
d_call: TRBD1
v_call: TRBV2
clone_size: NA

cdr3_aa: CSVRAGSPHNEQFF
cdr3_nt: TGCAGCGTGAGAGCGGGCTCGCCCCACAATGAGCAGTTCTTC
j_call: TRBJ2-1
cdr3_length: 14
d_call: NA
v_call: TRBV29-1
clone_size: NA

cdr3_aa: CATSDFSGEQYF
cdr3_nt: TGTGCCACCAGTGATTTTAGCGGGGAGCAGTACTTC
j_call: TRBJ2-7
cdr3_length: 12
d_call: TRBD2
v_call: TRBV24-1
clone_size: NA

cdr3_aa: CASSHRIPGVYNEQFF
cdr3_nt: TGTGCCAGCAGCCATAGGATTCCTGGGGTCTACAATGAGCAGTTCTTC
j_call: TRBJ2-1
cdr3_length: 16
d_call: NA
v_call: TRBV14
clone_size: NA

cdr3_aa: CASSDRGSGELFF
cdr3_nt: TGTGCCAGCAGCGACAGAGGGTCCGGGGAGCTGTTTTTT
j_call: TRBJ2-2
cdr3_length: 13
d_call: NA
v_call: TRBV9
clone_size: NA

cdr3_aa: CASGLAINEQFF
cdr3_nt: TGTGCTAGTGGTTTGGCCATCAATGAGCAGTTCTTC
j_call: TRBJ2-1
cdr3_length: 12
d_call: NA
v_call: TRBV12-5
clone_size: once

cdr3_aa: CASSPNREDNQPQHF
cdr3_nt: TGTGCCAGCAGCCCCAACAGGGAGGACAATCAGCCCCAGCATTTT
j_call: TRBJ1-5
cdr3_length: 15
d_call: NA
v_call: TRBV12-3/TRBV12-4
clone_size: NA

cdr3_aa: CSVDSGSWGEQYF
cdr3_nt: TGCAGCGTTGATAGTGGGAGTTGGGGCGAGCAGTACTTC
j_call: TRBJ2-7
cdr3_length: 13
d_call: NA
v_call: TRBV29-1
clone_size: NA

cdr3_aa: CASSMGRSTNYGYTF
cdr3_nt: TGTGCCAGTAGTATGGGACGGTCGACTAACTATGGCTACACCTTC
j_call: TRBJ1-2
cdr3_length: 15
d_call: NA
v_call: TRBV19
clone_size: once

cdr3_aa: CASSPGPIEFEQYF
cdr3_nt: TGTGCCAGCAGCCCGGGACCAATAGAGTTTGAGCAGTACTTC
j_call: TRBJ2-7
cdr3_length: 14
d_call: NA
v_call: TRBV14
clone_size: NA

cdr3_aa: CASSTWGPDTQYF
cdr3_nt: TGTGCCAGCAGTACCTGGGGTCCAGATACGCAGTATTTT
j_call: TRBJ2-3
cdr3_length: 13
d_call: NA
v_call: TRBV27
clone_size: NA

cdr3_aa: CSVGLIPGQGAYEQFF
cdr3_nt: TGCAGCGTAGGACTTATTCCGGGACAGGGGGCGTATGAGCAGTTCTTC
j_call: TRBJ2-1
cdr3_length: 16
d_call: TRBD1
v_call: TRBV29-1
clone_size: once

cdr3_aa: CASADHSNQPQHF
cdr3_nt: TGTGCCAGCGCAGATCATAGCAATCAGCCCCAGCATTTT
j_call: TRBJ1-5
cdr3_length: 13
d_call: NA
v_call: TRBV6-2/TRBV6-3
clone_size: once

cdr3_aa: CASSSSGNTDTQYF
cdr3_nt: TGTGCCAGCAGCTCTAGCGGGAACACAGATACGCAGTATTTT
j_call: TRBJ2-3
cdr3_length: 14
d_call: TRBD2
v_call: TRBV13
clone_size: NA

cdr3_aa: CASSSSAFEAFF
cdr3_nt: TGTGCCAGCAGTTCGTCCGCATTTGAAGCTTTCTTT
j_call: TRBJ1-1
cdr3_length: 12
d_call: NA
v_call: TRBV27
clone_size: NA

cdr3_aa: CASSLSKRNEQYF
cdr3_nt: TGTGCCAGCAGTTTAAGCAAGAGAAACGAGCAGTACTTC
j_call: TRBJ2-7
cdr3_length: 13
d_call: NA
v_call: TRBV27
clone_size: NA

cdr3_aa: CATFSPMTDTQYF
cdr3_nt: TGTGCCACCTTCTCCCCCATGACAGATACGCAGTATTTT
j_call: TRBJ2-3
cdr3_length: 13
d_call: NA
v_call: TRBV27
clone_size: NA